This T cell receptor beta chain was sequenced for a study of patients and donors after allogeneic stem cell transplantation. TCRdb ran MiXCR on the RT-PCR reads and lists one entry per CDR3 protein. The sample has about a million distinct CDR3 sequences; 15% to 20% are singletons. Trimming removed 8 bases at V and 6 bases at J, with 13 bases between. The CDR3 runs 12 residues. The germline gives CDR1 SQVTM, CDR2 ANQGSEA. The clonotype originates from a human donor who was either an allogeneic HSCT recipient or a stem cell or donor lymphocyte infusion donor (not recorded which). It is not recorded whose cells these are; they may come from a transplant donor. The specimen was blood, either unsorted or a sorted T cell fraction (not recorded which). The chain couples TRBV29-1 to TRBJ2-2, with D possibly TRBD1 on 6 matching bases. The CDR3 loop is CSQPGVPGELFF. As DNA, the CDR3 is TGCAGCCAACCAGGGGTCCCCGGGGAGCTGTTTTTT.